This TCR beta chain originates from a study of neoadjuvant anti-PD-1 for oral cavity cancer. The patients had HPV-negative, locally advanced oral cavity squamous cell carcinoma. Most PBMC samples had 480 ng input DNA in six replicates. Using immunoSEQ multiplex PCR, the repertoire was profiled, and TCRdb retains in-frame clones only, with some absent. This repertoire shows 15,000 to 20,000 clones, 55% to 80% found once; its top ten account for 2.5% to 3%. The material was PBMCs, obtained before nivolumab (anti-PD-1) treatment. This sequence was found in a person aged 40 to 85 with oral cavity squamous cell carcinoma.

The CDR3 is CASSFRAGVADTQYF. The CDR3 bases are TGTGCCAGCAGCTTCAGAGCGGGAGTGGCAGATACGCAGTATTTT. The chain uses TRBV11-2 and TRBJ2-3; 8 bases are a match to TRBD2. The ends lost 3 bases at V and 4 bases at J; junction bases unmatched: 6. CDR1 is SGHAT, CDR2 FQNNGV, per germline. The CDR3 spans 15 residues.